This TCR beta chain comes out of a study of regulatory T cells in long-lasting Graves disease. Documented time point: newly diagnosed GD, antithyroid drugs for less than 3 months. RNA extracted from PBMCs served as the sequencing template. The study's findings and limits: Authors noted too few samples as a limitation.

Germline V gives CDR1 SGHAT, CDR2 FQDESV (reference sequence). V lost 5 bases and J lost 4; bases outside the gene matches: 4. The CDR3 runs 15 residues. HTBI primers from iRepertoire and Arm-PCR of CDR3 regions yielded the TCR beta libraries. TCRdb re-called the multiplex PCR reads with MiXCR, one entry per CDR3 protein. The sample has hundreds of thousands of distinct CDR3 sequences, 15% seen once. This clonotype appeared many times. Its antigen is unknown. These data also featured in a second study, about T cells in Graves' hyperthyroidism and ophthalmopathy. That source reports: The HTBI set primed first-round TCR CDR3 RT-PCR.

The chain joins TRBV11-1 to TRBJ2-5; 13 bases are a match to TRBD2. This TCR derives from a woman between 40 and 50 years old with Graves disease. Specimen: peripheral blood mononuclear cells (PBMCs), collected at new diagnosis, from a patient treated with antithyroid drugs. The CDR3 region is CASSETSGRGETQYF. The CDR3 DNA reads as TGTGCCAGCAGCGAAACTAGCGGGAGGGGAGAGACCCAGTACTTC.